The 17 T cell receptor beta chains below were found in one sample sequenced in a study of blood T cell repertoires in COVID-19. TCRdb keeps only in-frame clones here, not all; method: immunoSEQ multiplex PCR. The sample lists about 140,000 clones, 75% to 80% seen once, with around 3.2% in the top ten. The sequenced material came from PBMCs or T cells enriched from blood (not recorded which). These receptors came from a woman between 50 and 59 years old who had recovered from COVID-19.

This sequence joins TRBV28 and TRBJ1-2, with D perhaps TRBD1 (5 bases). The ends were cut back, 4 bases at V and 8 bases at J, with 14 bases in the middle. Looked up from germline, CDR1 is MDHEN and CDR2 is SYDVKM. The CDR3 consists of 13 residues. CDR3 DNA: TGTGCCAGCAGTTCCGACAGTCTTTGGGGCTACACCTTC. It is translated as CASSSDSLWGYTF.

The chain employs TRBV28 and TRBJ2-1, with D possibly being TRBD2 (7 bases). V lost 3 bases and J 1 base, leaving 13 bases between the germline ends. This CDR3 is 16 amino acids long. The germline gives CDR1 MDHEN, CDR2 SYDVKM. Here the CDR3 DNA reads TGTGCCAGCAGTTTTGGGGGGGCAGGGTCCTACAATGAGCAGTTCTTC. Protein product: CASSFGGAGSYNEQFF. Using reference TRBV28 and TRBJ2-1 for the parts outside the CDR3, the full variable domain is DVKVTQSSRYLVKRTGEKVFLECVQDMDHENMFWYRQDPGLGLRLIYFSYDVKMKEKGDIPEGYSVSREKKERFSLILESASTNQTSMYLCASSFGGAGSYNEQFFGPGTRLTVL.

The CDR3, as DNA: TGTGCCAGCTCACCACAAACTACAGGGGAGGATGGCTACACCTTC. The encoded protein is CASSPQTTGEDGYTF. J is TRBJ1-2 and V is TRBV18; 7 nucleotides align to TRBD1. V lost 1 base, J lost 6 bases, and 8 bases stayed unmatched. This CDR3 contains 15 residues. Germline V gives CDR1 KGHSH, CDR2 LQKENI.

The CDR3 nucleotides are TGTGCCAGCGAGAGAGGGGGCTTTGGAAACACCATATATTTT. This encodes CASERGGFGNTIYF. The chain uses TRBV3-1 (or the pseudogene TRBV3-2) and TRBJ1-3, with 7 positions matching TRBD1. The CDR3 runs to 14 residues. Per germline, CDR1 LGHDT and CDR2 YNNKEL (reference sequence). Trimming at V came to 8 bases and at J to 3 bases, leaving 7 bases not matched to a gene.

This rearrangement joins TRBV14 to TRBJ2-7, with 7 bases matching TRBD2. This CDR3 has 16 residues. Germline CDR1 reads SGHDN; CDR2 reads FVKESK. J lost 3 bases, V lost 3 bases, and 11 bases had no gene match. CDR3 residues: CASSQPGGLKGYEQYF. CDR3 coding DNA: TGTGCCAGCAGCCAGCCGGGAGGCCTCAAGGGCTACGAGCAGTACTTC.

The chain uses TRBV6-5 and TRBJ1-2; no clear D. CDR3 length equals 13 residues. The V end lost 6 bases, the J end lost 3 bases, and 11 bases lay between the germline ends. Germline values: CDR1 MNHEY, CDR2 SVGAGI. CDR3 in DNA: TGTGCCAGCAGACAGACAAAGGACTATGGCTACACCTTC. Translated, it gives CASRQTKDYGYTF.

V is TRBV12-3 or TRBV12-4 and J is TRBJ2-2, with TRBD2 as a possible D gene (6 bases). V was pared by 7 bases and J by 6 bases, with 12 bases between. The length of the CDR3 is 13 residues. The CDR3 protein is CASTRGGAGELFF. The CDR3 DNA follows: TGTGCCAGCACCCGAGGAGGGGCCGGGGAGCTGTTTTTT.

This CDR3 is CAISESLGQGSNQPQHF. In DNA form, the CDR3 reads TGTGCCATCAGTGAGAGCTTAGGACAGGGAAGCAATCAGCCCCAGCATTTT. The V call is TRBV10-3, the J call TRBJ1-5; 8 nucleotides match TRBD1. With 2 bases clipped from V and 1 base from J, the junction kept 7 bases outside the gene matches. Germline loops: CDR1 ENHRY, CDR2 SYGVKD. This CDR3 region has 17 residues.

V and J are TRBV29-1 and TRBJ1-1; D call uncertain. Germline loops: CDR1 SQVTM, CDR2 ANQGSEA. The CDR3 is 14 amino acids. Trimming removed 1 base at V and 1 base at J, with 10 bases between. CDR3 sequence (DNA): TGCAGCGTTGAAGGGTCTGCGGGGAACACTGAAGCTTTCTTT. Its translation is CSVEGSAGNTEAFF.

The chain recombines TRBV5-1 with TRBJ2-7; the D gene is possibly TRBD2 (5 bases). Germline CDR1 SGHRS, CDR2 YFSETQ. The CDR3 loop spans 16 amino acids. V was cut by 4 bases and J by 2 bases, with 19 bases left in between. The CDR3 sequence is CASSHPISGPTYEQYF. The CDR3 DNA reads as TGCGCCAGCAGCCATCCCATAAGCGGTCCGACCTACGAGCAGTACTTC.

Concerning this clone: The sample holds other DNA sequences that translate to the same CDR3. The chain uses TRBV19 and TRBJ2-7; perhaps TRBD2 as D (5 bases). Trimming cost V 1 base and J 0 bases, with 7 bases left between them. The CDR3 spans 14 residues. The germline V gene has CDR1 LNHDA and CDR2 SQIVND (reference sequence). The CDR3 bases are TGTGCCAGTAGTATAGCGGACTCCTCCTACGAGCAGTACTTC. It specifies CASSIADSSYEQYF.

This chain joins TRBV18 and TRBJ2-3, with TRBD2 identical over 8 bases. The ends lost 2 bases at V and 5 bases at J; junction bases unmatched: 6. The CDR3 runs 15 residues. Per the germline V gene, CDR1 is KGHSH and CDR2 is LQKENI. In DNA, the CDR3 is TGTGCCAGCTCACCAACCGGGACTAGTGGAGATACGCAGTATTTT. Protein: CASSPTGTSGDTQYF.

This clone was seen only a few times. The chain is built from TRBV7-9 and TRBJ1-3; a possible D gene is TRBD1 (5 bases). V dropped 5 bases and J dropped 0 bases, with 14 bases sitting between them. This CDR3 has 16 amino acids. Germline CDR1 is SEHNR and CDR2 is FQNEAQ (reference sequence). The chain's CDR3 is CASSQIEQVSGNTIYF. CDR3 DNA: TGTGCCAGCAGCCAAATCGAACAGGTCTCTGGAAACACCATATATTTT.

The chain combines TRBV7-2 with TRBJ2-1; the D is unclear. Germline V lookup: CDR1 SGHTA, CDR2 FQGNSA. The CDR3 totals 15 residues. V dropped 4 bases and J dropped 7 bases, with 17 bases sitting between them. The CDR3 spells CASSSPSSLMNEQFF. CDR3 nucleotide sequence: TGTGCCAGCAGCTCGCCTAGTTCCCTAATGAATGAGCAGTTCTTC. Looking up the rest from reference TRBV7-2 and TRBJ2-1 gives the full variable domain: GAGVSQSPSNKVTEKGKDVELRCDPISGHTALYWYRQSLGQGLEFLIYFQGNSAPDKSGLPSDRFSAERTGGSVSTLTIQRTQQEDSAVYLCASSSPSSLMNEQFFGPGTRLTVL.

The rearrangement joins TRBV7-9 to TRBJ2-2; 7 bases match TRBD2. J gave up 0 bases and V 4 bases, and 8 bases lay outside the gene matches. The CDR3 is 17 amino acids. Germline lookup yields CDR1 SEHNR and CDR2 FQNEAQ (reference sequence). This CDR3 is CASSSGLVLSNTGELFF. The DNA of the CDR3 is TGTGCCAGCAGCTCTGGACTAGTCCTCTCGAACACCGGGGAGCTGTTTTTT.

The CDR3 sequence: CASKTGRANTGELFF. Here the CDR3 DNA reads TGTGCCAGCAAAACCGGGCGGGCGAACACCGGGGAGCTGTTTTTT. The V gene is TRBV5-6, the J gene TRBJ2-2, with D perhaps TRBD2 (5 bases). There are 15 residues in the CDR3. Trimming took off 6 bases at V and 0 bases at J, with 12 bases between the two ends. CDR1 and CDR2 (germline): SGHDT, YYEEEE.

The chain links TRBV6-2 or TRBV6-3 to TRBJ1-3, with unresolved D. The CDR3 consists of 16 residues. The V gene's germline CDR1 is MNHEY and CDR2 SVGEGT. The ends were cut back, 5 bases at V and 0 bases at J, with 14 bases in the middle. The CDR3 here is CASSPNSLLSGNTIYF. CDR3 nucleotides: TGTGCCAGCAGTCCAAACTCCCTACTCTCTGGAAACACCATATATTTT.